The rows below give T cell receptor beta chains drawn from one sample of a study of T cell changes during pregnancy in multiple sclerosis. Clones were sequenced by immunoSEQ multiplex PCR, and TCRdb holds only the in-frame ones, with some missing. The table shows around 32,000 clones, with roughly nine tenths occurring only once. This material consisted of CD8+ T cells from peripheral blood mononuclear cells, taken in the second trimester of pregnancy. All receptors come from a female donor in good health, enrolled as a control in a pregnancy study. CDR3s include the opening cysteine and the closing phenylalanine or tryptophan. The order of the fields is clone size, J gene, V gene, D gene, CDR3 protein, CDR3 DNA. D genes are given only for firm matches. Size values are once, few and many counts, or a class for expanded clones, and some rows have none.

.,TRBJ1-1,TRBV29-1,TRBD1,CSALELVDRAGTEAFF,TGCAGCGCTCTTGAGCTGGTCGACAGGGCGGGAACTGAAGCTTTCTTT
.,TRBJ2-3,TRBV7-9,.,CASSPIGDTQYF,TGTGCCAGCAGCCCCATCGGAGATACGCAGTATTTT
.,TRBJ1-1,TRBV7-9,.,CASRAADSTEAFF,TGTGCCAGCAGAGCGGCGGACAGTACTGAAGCTTTCTTT
.,TRBJ1-5,TRBV7-9,.,CASSSDRHSNQPQHF,TGTGCCAGCAGCTCGGACAGACATAGCAATCAGCCCCAGCATTTT
.,TRBJ1-2,TRBV7-9,.,CASSTWGGLYGYTF,TGTGCCAGCAGCACCTGGGGCGGACTATATGGCTACACCTTC
few,TRBJ1-1,TRBV6-1,TRBD1,CASRREGQGETEAFF,TGTGCCAGCAGGAGGGAGGGACAGGGAGAAACTGAAGCTTTCTTT
once,TRBJ1-2,TRBV11-3,TRBD1,CASSFRGTGDGYTF,TGTGCCAGCAGCTTCAGGGGGACAGGGGATGGCTACACCTTC
once,TRBJ1-5,TRBV5-5,.,CASSLAGTPWSQPQHF,TGTGCCAGCAGCTTGGCCGGGACTCCGTGGAGTCAGCCCCAGCATTTT
.,TRBJ2-6,TRBV19,.,CASRPSGDYFSGANVLTF,TGTGCCAGTAGACCTTCGGGGGATTACTTCTCTGGGGCCAACGTCCTGACTTTC
.,TRBJ2-2,TRBV7-9,.,CASSFIRGTQTGELFF,TGTGCCAGCAGCTTCATCCGGGGGACCCAGACCGGGGAGCTGTTTTTT
.,TRBJ2-1,TRBV9,.,CASSVYSQGSGNEQFF,TGTGCCAGCAGCGTATATTCCCAGGGAAGTGGAAATGAGCAGTTCTTC
few,TRBJ1-1,TRBV9,.,CASSLGPQGNTEAFF,TGTGCCAGCAGCCTAGGACCTCAGGGGAACACTGAAGCTTTCTTT